These 21 T cell receptor beta chains were all obtained from the same sample, sequenced in a study of CD8+ T cells in alopecia areata. CD4, CD8alpha, NKG2D, NKG2ACE and other markers were used to sort pooled cutaneous lymph node cells. As the sequencing template, cDNA was produced by extracting RNA and reverse transcribing it. Profiling relied on immunoSEQ multiplex PCR, and the TCRdb table lists in-frame clones only, not all of them. The sample has around 300,000 clones, none seen only once. What was sequenced was CD4+ T cells sorted from a lymph node. The origin of the receptors is a C3H/HeJ mouse with alopecia areata. This mouse strain has H2-k as its MHC haplotype.

Details on this clone: The gene names here belong to mouse. The read gets to within 4 residues of the CDR3 end, and the germline J gene fills in the rest. The genes are TRBV1 and TRBJ2-5; TRBD1 is a possible D gene (6 bases). This CDR3 region has 14 residues. The germline V gene encodes CDR1 NSQYPW and CDR2 LRSPGD (reference sequence). The sequenced part of the CDR3 DNA is TGCACCTGCAGTGCAGCCGGGACAAAAGAC. This translates into CTCSAAGTKD. In full, the CDR3 is CTCSAAGTKDTQYF.

Concerning this clone: Given a much more abundant clone one base away, this may be a read error. Here the gene names and germline are mouse. Coverage ceases 4 residues before the CDR3 finishes, and the germline J gene fills in the end. The V gene is TRBV5, the J gene TRBJ1-1; possible D gene TRBD1, 6 bases. Between the trimmed V and J ends, which lost 6 bases and 0 bases, there was a span of 11 bases. CDR3 size: 14 residues. Germline CDR1 and CDR2: LGHNA and YNLKQL (reference sequence). The sequenced part of the CDR3 DNA is TGTGCCAGCAGAGCCGGGACAACAAACACA. Amino acid sequence: CASRAGTTNT. The whole CDR3 protein reads CASRAGTTNTEVFF.

On this clone itself: Gene names denote mouse genes. Sequencing ends 4 residues short of the CDR3 end; the germline J gene provides the rest. The identical CDR3 is also encoded by other nucleotide sequences in the sample. This chain connects TRBV1 to TRBJ1-2; D uncertain. The germline V gene encodes CDR1 NSQYPW and CDR2 LRSPGD (reference sequence). The CDR3 has 14 residues. V was clipped by 0 bases and J by 2 bases, with 7 bases between them. CDR3 DNA, as far as it was read: TGCACCTGCAGTGCAGATTTGCAGAACTCC. Its translation: CTCSADLQNS. In full, the CDR3 is CTCSADLQNSDYTF.

Points on this clone: Genes here carry mouse names. The missing CDR3 end, 4 residues past where the read stops, is filled in from the germline J gene. V and J are TRBV5 and TRBJ2-3, with 7 bases aligning to TRBD2. V lost 4 bases, J lost 0 bases, and 4 bases stayed unmatched. CDR1 is LGHNA, CDR2 YNLKQL, per germline (reference sequence). CDR3 length: 15 residues. The CDR3 bases that were read are TGTGCCAGCAGCCCCTGGGGGAATAGTGCAGAA. Amino acid sequence: CASSPWGNSAE. In full, the CDR3 reads CASSPWGNSAETLYF.

This clone was observed a handful of times. Germline and genes here are mouse. The sample holds other DNA sequences that translate to the same CDR3. The part of the CDR3 DNA that was read is TGTGCCAGCAGTGTACAGGGGGCGGACTCC. Protein: CASSVQGADS. The whole CDR3 protein reads CASSVQGADSDYTF. The chain combines TRBV13-1 with TRBJ1-2; 9 bases agree with TRBD1. The CDR3 end is not reached by the read, which stops 4 residues before it; the germline J gene fills it in. Germline V gives CDR1 NSHNY, CDR2 SYGAGN. V gave up 3 bases and J gave up 3 bases; unmatched junction bases: 3. CDR3 length: 14 residues.

Comments on this clone: The listed genes are named as in mouse. The read ends 4 residues shy of where the CDR3 ends; the end is completed using the germline J gene. The rearrangement joins TRBV31 to TRBJ1-1, with 7 bases lining up with TRBD1. Germline lookup yields CDR1 GKSSPN and CDR2 SITVG. The CDR3 has 14 residues. The trim removed 1 base at V and 3 bases at J, leaving 5 bases unmatched. CDR3 sequence reads: CAWSPRGTDTEVFF. CDR3 bases read: TGTGCCTGGAGTCCTAGAGGGACAGACACA.

This clone was found a few times. Gene names follow the mouse nomenclature. From the germline J gene comes the end of the CDR3, since the read stops 4 residues before it. The chain carries TRBV31 and TRBJ1-1; D might be TRBD1 (6 bases). The length of the CDR3 is 13 residues. CDR1 is GKSSPN, CDR2 SITVG, per germline. Trimming removed 2 bases at V and 3 bases at J, with 10 bases between. Incomplete CDR3 DNA: TGTGCCTGGAGTTCCCGGACAGACACA. It specifies CAWSSRTDT. The whole CDR3 sequence reads CAWSSRTDTEVFF.

This clone has a handful of counts. Gene names denote mouse genes. The CDR3 is cut off 4 residues early in the read; its end comes from the germline J gene. Other nucleotide sequences in the sample specify the same CDR3. The V call is TRBV5, the J call TRBJ2-1, with 7 bases fitting TRBD1. The CDR3 runs 15 residues. Per the germline V gene, CDR1 is LGHNA and CDR2 is YNLKQL (reference sequence). With 0 bases clipped from V and 4 bases from J, the junction kept 3 bases outside the gene matches. CDR3 bases read: TGTGCCAGCAGCCAAGACGGGGACAGTTATGCT. It translates to CASSQDGDSYA. The CDR3 in full is CASSQDGDSYAEQFF.

This clone showed up just a few times. Gene names and germline match the mouse. The CDR3 end falls 4 residues outside the read, so it is completed with the germline J gene. V and J are TRBV5 and TRBJ2-1; possibly TRBD2 for D (7 bases). Per the germline V gene, CDR1 is LGHNA and CDR2 is YNLKQL (reference sequence). This CDR3 is built from 15 residues. Incomplete CDR3 DNA: TGTGCCAGCAGCCAAGCCCGGGGGGCTGAGGCT. Its protein product is CASSQARGAEA. The full CDR3 is CASSQARGAEAEQFF.

Comment on this clone: Gene names and germline match the mouse. The CDR3 end falls 4 residues outside the read, so it is completed with the germline J gene. The chain uses TRBV19 and TRBJ1-1; tentative D call: TRBD1 (5 bases). Per the germline V gene, CDR1 is FNHDT and CDR2 is SITEND (reference sequence). The CDR3 is made up of 12 amino acids. This CDR3 reads CASSIGGPEVFF. Partial CDR3 DNA: TGTGCCAGCAGTATTGGGGGACCA.

This clone has just a few counts. Gene names and germline refer to mouse. Coverage ceases 4 residues before the CDR3 finishes, and the germline J gene fills in the end. The gene calls are TRBV13-3 and TRBJ2-3, with D possibly matching TRBD1 (6 bases). The CDR3 totals 15 residues. Per the germline V gene, CDR1 is NNHDY and CDR2 is SYVADS. V shed 6 bases and J shed 2 bases, with 16 bases lying between them. CDR3 bases read: TGTGCCAGCACGCCCCGCCCAGGGGATGCAGAA. Its translation: CASTPRPGDAE. The whole CDR3 region reads CASTPRPGDAETLYF.

Points on this clone: Given a much more abundant clone one base away, this may be a read error. Genes and germline come from the mouse. The sequence runs out 4 residues before the end of the CDR3; the remainder is reconstructed from the germline J gene. V and J are TRBV5 and TRBJ2-1; weak D call: TRBD1 (5 bases). The germline gives CDR1 LGHNA, CDR2 YNLKQL (reference sequence). This CDR3 comprises 12 residues. CDR3 bases read: TGTGCCAGCAGCCAACAGGGTTCT. Its translation is CASSQQGS. The entire CDR3 protein reads CASSQQGSEQFF.

Remarks on this clone: The germline and genes are mouse ones. Read sequence stops 4 residues before the CDR3 end, and the germline J gene provides the missing end. The rearrangement joins TRBV1 to TRBJ1-2; 7 bases are a match to TRBD1. V gave up 0 bases and J gave up 2 bases; unmatched junction bases: 6. Germline CDR1 reads NSQYPW; CDR2 reads LRSPGD (reference sequence). CDR3 size: 16 residues. The sequenced part of the CDR3 DNA is TGCACCTGCAGTGCAGATCAGCCAGGGGGGAACTCC. This gives the protein CTCSADQPGGNS. The full CDR3 sequence reads CTCSADQPGGNSDYTF.

About this clone itself: Here the gene names and germline are mouse. The read halts 4 residues ahead of the CDR3 end, with the missing end drawn from the germline J gene. The chain recombines TRBV5 with TRBJ2-1; 7 bases line up with TRBD1. Germline V gene sequence: CDR1 LGHNA, CDR2 YNLKQL (reference sequence). V was pared by 0 bases and J by 2 bases, with 4 bases of the junction left unmatched. The CDR3 is 16 amino acids. The sequenced part of the CDR3 DNA is TGTGCCAGCAGCCAAGAGGGACAGAAATACTATGCT. Protein sequence: CASSQEGQKYYA. The CDR3 as a whole reads CASSQEGQKYYAEQFF.

About this clone: Genes and germline are mouse. The CDR3 end lies 4 residues beyond the end of the read and is filled in from the germline J gene. V gene TRBV5 combines with J gene TRBJ1-2; D unclear. Per the germline V gene, CDR1 is LGHNA and CDR2 is YNLKQL (reference sequence). This CDR3 is 13 amino acids long. V lost 2 bases and J 1 base, leaving 5 bases between the germline ends. The DNA read from the CDR3 is TGTGCCAGCAGCCAAAACATAAACTCC. This codes for CASSQNINS. The entire CDR3 protein reads CASSQNINSDYTF.

About this clone: The germline and genes are mouse ones. The observed sequence ends 4 residues before the CDR3 terminus, with the missing tail filled in from the germline J gene. The chain joins TRBV13-1 to TRBJ2-2; 11 bases line up with TRBD1. V shed 0 bases and J 4 bases; nucleotides not matched to a gene: 5. CDR3 length equals 17 residues. The V gene's germline CDR1 is NSHNY and CDR2 SYGAGN. The sequenced part of the CDR3 DNA is TGTGCCAGCAGTGATGCGAGCGGACAGGGGGCCACCGGG. It specifies CASSDASGQGATG. The whole CDR3 reads CASSDASGQGATGQLYF.

Concerning this clone: Gene names follow the mouse nomenclature. Read coverage stops 4 residues before the CDR3 terminus; the germline J gene supplies the remainder. This sample also contains other DNA sequences that code for the same CDR3. The chain uses TRBV13-2 and TRBJ2-7; 9 bases fit TRBD2. The CDR3 consists of 12 residues. The J segment lost 3 bases and the V segment lost 5 bases, leaving 0 bases of the junction unmatched. Germline V gene data show CDR1 as NNHNN and CDR2 as SYGAGS (reference sequence). The CDR3 bases that were read are TGTGCCAGCGGGACTGGGGGCTAT. Translating gives CASGTGGY. The whole CDR3 sequence is CASGTGGYEQYF.

This clone has just a few counts. Gene names are mouse gene names. The CDR3 loop reads CASSRGGGDNQDTQYF. Incomplete CDR3 DNA: TGTGCTAGCAGTAGAGGGGGGGGAGATAACCAAGAC. The V gene is TRBV17, the J gene TRBJ2-5, with 7 bases lining up with TRBD2. The read finishes 4 residues shy of the CDR3 end, and the germline J gene is used to complete it. With 1 base clipped from V and 0 bases from J, the junction kept 4 bases outside the gene matches. Per the germline V gene, CDR1 is MNHDT and CDR2 is YYDKIL. This CDR3 has 16 amino acids.

Notes on this clone: Gene names denote mouse genes. The read halts 3 residues ahead of the CDR3 end, with the missing end drawn from the germline J gene. The chain uses TRBV13-3 and TRBJ1-6, with D perhaps matching TRBD1 (6 bases). TRBJ1-6 is sorted into the ORF group, with uncertain function. Germline values: CDR1 NNHDY, CDR2 SYVADS. V was cut by 1 base and J by 5 bases, with 10 bases left in between. This CDR3 contains 15 residues. CDR3 DNA (partial): TGTGCCAGCAGTGATAGGGGGAAGGATAATTCGCCC. It yields the protein CASSDRGKDNSP. The complete CDR3 reads CASSDRGKDNSPLYF.

This clone was counted between two and nine times. Any gene name here is a mouse gene name. Read sequence stops 4 residues before the CDR3 end, and the germline J gene provides the missing end. This chain uses TRBV13-2 with TRBJ2-1; 12 bases fit TRBD2. CDR1 is NNHNN, CDR2 SYGAGS, per germline (reference sequence). This CDR3 contains 14 residues. V shed 4 bases, J shed 5 bases, and the junction held 1 base outside the gene matches. The CDR3 here is CASGRDWGDAEQFF. The covered CDR3 bases are TGTGCCAGCGGTCGGGACTGGGGGGATGCT.

Note on this clone: Mouse gene names apply. The CDR3 end falls 4 residues outside the read, so it is completed with the germline J gene. Other DNA sequences in the sample encode the same CDR3. This chain joins TRBV31 and TRBJ2-2; D might be TRBD2 (7 bases). The CDR3 totals 15 residues. Germline CDR1 is GKSSPN and CDR2 is SITVG. V lost 0 bases and J 0 bases, leaving 8 bases between the germline ends. CDR3 sequence reads: CAWSLGGTNTGQLYF. The sequenced part of the CDR3 DNA is TGTGCCTGGAGTCTGGGGGGCACAAACACCGGG.